The entry below describes one T cell receptor beta chain. The repertoire was sequenced with immunoSEQ multiplex PCR; TCRdb's copy has only in-frame clones and lacks some. The sample records 60,000 to 75,000 clones, nearly 90% being singletons. This CDR3 spans 12 amino acids. Germline lookup yields CDR1 MNHNS and CDR2 SASEGT. V was cut by 11 bases and J by 8 bases, with 13 bases left in between. This sample stems from a study of OX40 agonist ivuxolimab in advanced cancers. The specimen comprised CD4+ or CD8+ T cells sorted from blood, sampled in a trial of the OX40 agonist ivuxolimab. The source is an adult with an advanced solid tumor such as melanoma, head and neck, liver or kidney cancer. The chain carries TRBV6-1 and TRBJ1-6; D is undetermined. The CDR3 DNA follows: TGTGCCTGTCGAACTGGGGATTCACCCCTCCACTTT. Translating gives CACRTGDSPLHF.